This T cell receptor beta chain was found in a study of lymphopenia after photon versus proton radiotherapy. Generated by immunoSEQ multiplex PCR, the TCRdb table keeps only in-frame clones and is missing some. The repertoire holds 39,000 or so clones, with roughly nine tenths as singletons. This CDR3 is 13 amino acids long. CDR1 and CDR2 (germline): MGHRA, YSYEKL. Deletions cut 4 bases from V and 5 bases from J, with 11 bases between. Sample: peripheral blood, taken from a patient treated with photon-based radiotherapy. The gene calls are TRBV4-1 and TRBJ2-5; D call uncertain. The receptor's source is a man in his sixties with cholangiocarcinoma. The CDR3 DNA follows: TGCGCCAGCAGCCCCTATGGTGGGGAGACCCAGTACTTC. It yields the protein CASSPYGGETQYF.